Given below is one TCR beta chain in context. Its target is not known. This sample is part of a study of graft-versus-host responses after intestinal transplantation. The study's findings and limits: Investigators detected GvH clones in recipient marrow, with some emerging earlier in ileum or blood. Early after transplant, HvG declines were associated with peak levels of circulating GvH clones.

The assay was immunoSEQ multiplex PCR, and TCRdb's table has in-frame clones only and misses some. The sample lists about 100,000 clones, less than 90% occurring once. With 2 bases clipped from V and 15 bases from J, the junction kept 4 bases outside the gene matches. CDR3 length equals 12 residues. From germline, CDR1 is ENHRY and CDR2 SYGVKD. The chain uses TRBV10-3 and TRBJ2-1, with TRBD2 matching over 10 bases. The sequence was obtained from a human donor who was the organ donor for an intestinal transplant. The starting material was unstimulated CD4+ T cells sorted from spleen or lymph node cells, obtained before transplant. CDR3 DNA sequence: TGTGCCATCAGTGAGCCCGGGACTAGCGCGTTCTTC. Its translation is CAISEPGTSAFF.